The 10 T cell receptor beta chains below were found in one sample sequenced in a study of technical replicates of blood from four donors. Sequenced by immunoSEQ multiplex PCR; TCRdb stores in-frame clones only, minus some. In the table there are about 60,000 clones, more than 85% of which are singletons. The sample was PBMCs. These receptors were taken from a human donor in good health. Some clones in this sample may be carry-over from other donors' samples.

With respect to this clone: A read error may account for a junction end that differs from germline. The genes are TRBV30 and TRBJ2-5, with 7 positions matching TRBD1. In germline, CDR1 is GTSNPN, CDR2 SVGIG (reference sequence). CDR3 length: 14 residues. Here the CDR3 reads CAWSVKGAQGTQYF. The DNA of the CDR3 is TGTGCCTGGAGTGTCAAGGGGGCCCAAGGGACCCAGTACTTC. Combining the CDR3 with reference TRBV30 and TRBJ2-5 gives the whole variable domain SQTIHQWPATLVQPVGSPLSLECTVEGTSNPNLYWYRQAAGRGLQLLFYSVGIGQISSEVPQNLSASRPQDRQFILSSKKLLLSDSGFYLCAWSVKGAQGTQYFGPGTRLLVL.

The CDR3 is CASTFGQGVSGYTF. The DNA of the CDR3 is TGTGCCAGCACATTCGGACAGGGGGTTTCTGGCTACACCTTC. J is TRBJ1-2 and V is TRBV7-2; TRBD1 matches 10 bases. Germline V gene data show CDR1 as SGHTA and CDR2 as FQGNSA. The CDR3 loop spans 14 amino acids. With 7 bases clipped from V and 7 bases from J, the junction kept 9 bases outside the gene matches. The entire variable domain, with the rest obtained from reference TRBV7-2 and TRBJ1-2, is as follows: GAGVSQSPSNKVTEKGKDVELRCDPISGHTALYWYRQSLGQGLEFLIYFQGNSAPDKSGLPSDRFSAERTGGSVSTLTIQRTQQEDSAVYLCASTFGQGVSGYTFGSGTRLTVV.

This sequence joins TRBV10-1 and TRBJ1-3; D ambiguous. Trimming pared 3 bases from V and 0 bases from J, leaving 6 bases between. Germline CDR1 reads WNHNN; CDR2 reads SYGVQD (reference sequence). The CDR3 has 14 amino acids. The CDR3 DNA sequence: TGCGCCAGCAGTGAACAGTTCTCTGGAAACACCATATATTTT. Protein: CASSEQFSGNTIYF.

This chain links TRBV19 with TRBJ2-5; 12 bases map to TRBD2. This CDR3 comprises 15 residues. Germline V gene data show CDR1 as LNHDA and CDR2 as SQIVND (reference sequence). V was clipped by 6 bases and J by 4 bases; unmatched bases: 6. CDR3 residues: CASRRLAGVGETQYF. CDR3 bases: TGTGCCAGTAGGCGACTAGCGGGGGTGGGAGAGACCCAGTACTTC.

The chain is built from TRBV30 and TRBJ1-1, with 9 bases fitting TRBD1. Germline loops: CDR1 GTSNPN, CDR2 SVGIG (reference sequence). V lost 8 bases, J lost 1 base, and 5 bases stayed unmatched. CDR3 size: 13 residues. The CDR3: CARDRGWNTEAFF. DNA for the CDR3: TGTGCCCGAGACAGGGGGTGGAACACTGAAGCTTTCTTT.

The CDR3 spells CSVPREGSYNEQFF. CDR3 sequence (DNA): TGCAGCGTCCCCAGGGAAGGTTCCTACAATGAGCAGTTCTTC. The chain carries TRBV29-1 and TRBJ2-1; weak D call: TRBD1 (5 bases). V was pared by 6 bases and J by 1 base, with 13 bases between. There are 14 residues in the CDR3. The germline V gene has CDR1 SQVTM and CDR2 ANQGSEA.

This chain links TRBV6-6 with TRBJ1-6; D is uncertain. Germline V CDR1 and CDR2: MNHNY, SVGAGI (reference sequence). The CDR3 sequence is 14 residues long. Trimming stripped 4 bases from V and 13 bases from J, with 17 bases between. CDR3 region: CASSFPGEPFPLHF. The CDR3 nucleotides read TGTGCCAGCAGTTTCCCCGGGGAGCCTTTCCCCCTCCACTTT.

In DNA, the CDR3 is TGTGCCAGCAGCTTAGCGCGATTGGGCGAAAGGGGTGGAAATGAGCAGTTCTTC. It encodes CASSLARLGERGGNEQFF. This chain joins TRBV7-6 and TRBJ2-1, with TRBD1 as a possible D gene (5 bases). Between the trimmed V and J ends, which lost 0 bases and 7 bases, there was a span of 22 bases. CDR1 and CDR2 (germline): SGHVS, FNYEAQ. The CDR3 covers 18 residues. The complete variable domain, with remaining parts taken from reference TRBV7-6 and TRBJ2-1, reads GAGVSQSPRYKVTKRGQDVALRCDPISGHVSLYWYRQALGQGPEFLTYFNYEAQQDKSGLPNDRFSAERPEGSISTLTIQRTEQRDSAMYRCASSLARLGERGGNEQFFGPGTRLTVL.

In its sample, this clone was seen a few times. The V and J genes are TRBV4-1 and TRBJ1-6, with D maybe TRBD1 (5 bases). The ends were cut back, 4 bases at V and 17 bases at J, with 18 bases in the middle. This CDR3 has 13 residues. Germline V gene sequence: CDR1 MGHRA, CDR2 YSYEKL. The CDR3 DNA follows: TGCGCCAGCAGCCCGGGTGGCAGGGAGGCCGTCCACTTT. Translated: CASSPGGREAVHF.

The gene calls are TRBV9 and TRBJ2-3; TRBD2 agrees at 12 bases. Germline CDR1 is SGDLS and CDR2 is YYNGEE. Trimming took 0 bases from V and 4 from J; bases not matched to a gene: 3. CDR3 length: 16 amino acids. The CDR3 loop reads CASSVVPSGGADTQYF. The CDR3 bases are TGTGCCAGCAGCGTAGTCCCTAGCGGGGGGGCAGATACGCAGTATTTT.